This T cell receptor (beta chain) was profiled in a study of T cell responses to AZD1222 COVID-19 vaccine. Study details: Pooling of second doses given at about 4 or about 12 weeks was done.

Concerning this clone itself: Its specificity is unknown.

Study results and limitations: A mostly white British donor set with more females was recruited, and clonal diversity was possibly underestimated. Spike-wide vaccine-associated CD4 TCRs dominated at 160-218 and 743-854.

Profiling relied on immunoSEQ multiplex PCR, and the TCRdb table lists in-frame clones only, not all of them. The sample consists of about 85,000 clones, more than 75% of them appearing once. This CDR3 spans 16 amino acids. The receptor comes from an adult in good health. The rearrangement joins TRBV21-1 to TRBJ2-1; whether TRBD2, the table's D call, matches the DNA was not checked. TRBV21-1 is a recognized pseudogene. Sample: peripheral blood, taken on day 0 of AZD1222 vaccination. The CDR3 coding sequence is TGTGCCAGCAGCAAAAGGACTAGCGGGAGTGTGGATGAGCAGTTCTTC. Its translation is CASSKRTSGSVDEQFF.